One sample yielded the 29 T cell receptor beta chains listed below, sequenced in a study of cytomegalovirus exposure and HLA in healthy donors. The PCR used 60 Vbeta and 13 Jbeta primers. Assay: immunoSEQ multiplex PCR; the TCRdb copy retains only in-frame clones and omits some. The table has 120,000 to 150,000 clones, around 79% seen once; the top ten hold approximately 2.8%. Sequenced sample: PBMCs. All receptors come from a female donor in good health and CMV-seronegative.

The chain combines TRBV7-2 with TRBJ2-5, with TRBD2 identical over 12 bases. The germline CDR1 and CDR2 sequences are SGHTA and FQGNSA. This CDR3 contains 15 residues. J lost 3 bases, V lost 7 bases, and 6 bases had no gene match. The CDR3: CASTLAGGFEETQYF. CDR3 DNA: TGTGCCAGCACCCTAGCGGGAGGGTTTGAAGAGACCCAGTACTTC.

In its sample, this clone was seen many times. J is TRBJ2-3 and V is TRBV5-1, with a weak D call TRBD1 (5 bases). The CDR3 contains 15 residues. Germline assignment: CDR1 SGHRS and CDR2 YFSETQ. V gave up 4 bases and J gave up 2 bases, with 14 bases separating them. Here the CDR3 reads CASSPLLDNTDTQYF. In DNA, the CDR3 is TGCGCCAGCAGCCCCCTCCTGGACAACACAGATACGCAGTATTTT.

The rearrangement links TRBV19 to TRBJ1-5; 9 bases are shared with TRBD1. The J segment lost 6 bases and the V segment lost 7 bases, leaving 10 bases of the junction unmatched. CDR1 is LNHDA, CDR2 SQIVND, per germline (reference sequence). The CDR3 covers 15 residues. The CDR3 here is CASNDPTGGIQPQHF. Written as DNA, the CDR3 is TGTGCCAGTAATGACCCGACAGGGGGTATTCAGCCCCAGCATTTT.

On this clone itself: Mismatch with germline at one junction end may stem from a read error. The chain has TRBV2 and TRBJ2-5; perhaps TRBD2 as D (5 bases). Germline CDR1 SNHLY, CDR2 FYNNEI. The CDR3 length is 13 residues. In DNA, the CDR3 is TGTGCCAGCAACCCAGGACTCGAAAGCGCCTGCCACTTC. As protein: CASNPGLESACHF.

V usage is TRBV7-2 and J usage is TRBJ2-7, with D unclear. CDR1 is SGHTA and CDR2 is FQGNSA in the germline V gene. CDR3 length: 15 amino acids. V was pared by 1 base and J by 2 bases, with 12 bases between. CDR3 sequence reads: CASSLDAGFPYEQYF. CDR3 bases: TGTGCCAGCAGCTTAGATGCCGGGTTTCCCTACGAGCAGTACTTC.

This clone has just one count. This chain joins TRBV15 and TRBJ1-3; 7 bases are shared with TRBD1. The junction had 6 bases not matched to a gene; V was cut back by 5 bases and J by 2 bases. The germline CDR1 and CDR2 sequences are LNHNV and YYDKDF (reference sequence). The CDR3 is 15 residues long. The CDR3 sequence is CATSGYRGTGNTIYF. The CDR3 nucleotides read TGTGCCACCAGCGGATACAGGGGTACTGGAAACACCATATATTTT.

J is TRBJ1-2 and V is TRBV28, with D unclear. The germline gives CDR1 MDHEN, CDR2 SYDVKM. This CDR3 is built from 9 residues. Trimming cost V 8 bases and J 8 bases, with 6 bases left between them. The CDR3 is CASGDGYTF. The CDR3 DNA follows: TGTGCCAGCGGAGACGGCTACACCTTC.

The chain carries TRBV4-3 and TRBJ1-1, with 7 bases lining up with TRBD1. Germline-derived CDR1 and CDR2 are LGHNA and YSLEER. V dropped 6 bases and J dropped 6; count of bases not matched to a gene: 7. The CDR3 sequence is 13 residues long. DNA for the CDR3: TGCGCCAGCAGTCCGAGACAGGGCGCTGAAGCTTTCTTT. Translated, it gives CASSPRQGAEAFF.

The V and J genes are TRBV5-4 and TRBJ2-5, with D uncertain. V was cut by 1 base and J by 2 bases, with 12 bases left in between. Germline CDR1 SGHNT, CDR2 YYREEE (reference sequence). The CDR3 sequence is 15 residues long. The CDR3 DNA sequence: TGTGCCAGCAGCTTGAGGCAGCGAGCGCAAGAGACCCAGTACTTC. Its protein is CASSLRQRAQETQYF.

The chain uses TRBV27 and TRBJ2-7; 7 bases are shared with TRBD2. Germline V gene lookup returns CDR1 MNHEY and CDR2 SMNVEV (reference sequence). Trimming removed 5 bases from V and 0 bases from J; junction bases left unmatched: 7. The CDR3 covers 15 residues. In DNA, the CDR3 is TGTGCCAGCAGTACCCCGGGAGGAGGCTCCTACGAGCAGTACTTC. Protein sequence: CASSTPGGGSYEQYF.

This chain joins TRBV6-6 and TRBJ2-1; 7 nucleotides line up with TRBD1. The J segment lost 2 bases and the V segment lost 0 bases, leaving 1 base of the junction unmatched. The CDR3 length is 15 residues. The germline V gene encodes CDR1 MNHNY and CDR2 SVGAGI (reference sequence). The CDR3 reads CASSYSGTAYNEQFF. The CDR3, as DNA: TGTGCCAGCAGTTACTCCGGGACAGCCTACAATGAGCAGTTCTTC.

V usage is TRBV7-2 and J usage is TRBJ1-5, with D possibly TRBD1 on 5 matching bases. The CDR3 has 13 residues. Trimming removed 4 bases at V and 5 bases at J, with 9 bases between. The germline CDR1 and CDR2 sequences are SGHTA and FQGNSA. The CDR3 sequence is CASSSIGDQPQHF. CDR3 coding DNA: TGTGCCAGCAGCTCCATAGGGGATCAGCCCCAGCATTTT.

The rearrangement uses TRBV27 and TRBJ2-3; D is tentatively TRBD1 or TRBD2 (12 bases each). V was clipped by 2 bases and J by 0 bases, with 33 bases between them. This CDR3 is 23 amino acids long. CDR1 MNHEY and CDR2 SMNVEV come from the germline V gene (reference sequence). The CDR3 sequence: CASSLLRDRGLRLAGGSTDTQYF. The CDR3 DNA sequence: TGTGCCAGCAGTTTACTACGGGACAGGGGGCTACGGCTAGCGGGGGGGAGCACAGATACGCAGTATTTT.

J is TRBJ2-5 and V is TRBV7-3; the match to TRBD2 covers 7 bases. Trimming cost V 2 bases and J 5 bases; bases outside gene matches: 8. This CDR3 comprises 15 residues. Germline V gene data show CDR1 as SGHTA and CDR2 as FQGTGA. CDR3 nucleotides: TGTGCCAGCAGCTTAGGCGGGGGTCGATTGGAGACCCAGTACTTC. Translation gives CASSLGGGRLETQYF.

V is TRBV30 and J is TRBJ1-3, with D unresolved. Looked up from germline, CDR1 is GTSNPN and CDR2 is SVGIG (reference sequence). The CDR3 is made up of 14 amino acids. Between the trimmed V and J ends, which lost 0 bases and 4 bases, there was a span of 10 bases. This chain's CDR3 is CAWSVITAGNTIYF. The CDR3 DNA sequence: TGTGCCTGGAGTGTAATAACAGCCGGAAACACCATATATTTT.

In this sample, this clone turned up a few times. The chain couples TRBV6-1 to TRBJ2-3; a possible D gene is TRBD2 (5 bases). Trimming took off 3 bases at V and 0 bases at J, with 16 bases between the two ends. The CDR3 totals 17 residues. Per germline, CDR1 MNHNS and CDR2 SASEGT. CDR3 sequence: CASSEPWRAISTDTQYF. The CDR3 DNA sequence: TGTGCCAGCAGTGAGCCCTGGCGGGCTATCAGCACAGATACGCAGTATTTT.

V gene TRBV25-1 combines with J gene TRBJ1-1; weak D call: TRBD1 (6 bases). V was clipped by 3 bases and J by 8 bases, with 13 bases between them. The CDR3 totals 13 residues. Germline values: CDR1 MGHDK, CDR2 SYGVNS. The CDR3 sequence is CASSEENREEAFF. CDR3 coding DNA: TGTGCCAGCAGTGAGGAAAACAGGGAGGAAGCTTTCTTT.

This clone was seen only a few times. V is TRBV5-1 and J is TRBJ1-2, with TRBD1 matching 7 bases. Germline CDR1 is SGHRS and CDR2 is YFSETQ. After removal of 3 bases from V and 8 bases from J, the junction contained 10 bases not matched to a gene. There are 14 residues in the CDR3. CDR3 region: CASSSQDRAKGYTF. CDR3 coding DNA: TGCGCCAGCAGCTCCCAAGACAGGGCGAAAGGCTACACCTTC.

This chain connects TRBV2 to TRBJ2-1, with D unresolved. CDR1 and CDR2 from the germline V gene are SNHLY and FYNNEI. There are 11 residues in the CDR3. V lost 3 bases and J lost 9, with 6 bases in between. DNA for the CDR3: TGTGCCAGCAGTGACTGGGCTGAGCAGTTCTTC. This encodes CASSDWAEQFF. The entire variable domain, with the rest obtained from reference TRBV2 and TRBJ2-1, is as follows: EPEVTQTPSHQVTQMGQEVILRCVPISNHLYFYWYRQILGQKVEFLVSFYNNEISEKSEIFDDQFSVERPDGSNFTLKIRSTKLEDSAMYFCASSDWAEQFFGPGTRLTVL.

The chain couples TRBV27 to TRBJ2-7, with 7 bases fitting TRBD1. CDR1 MNHEY and CDR2 SMNVEV come from the germline V gene (reference sequence). V was clipped by 3 bases and J by 4 bases; unmatched bases: 6. The CDR3 has 14 residues. The CDR3 protein is CASSLGKGAYEQYF. The CDR3, as DNA: TGTGCCAGCAGTTTGGGGAAGGGGGCATACGAGCAGTACTTC.

This chain uses TRBV4-1 with TRBJ1-5, with D possibly being TRBD1 (5 bases). Germline V CDR1 and CDR2: MGHRA, YSYEKL. Trimming left V 4 bases short and J 3 bases short, with 31 bases between. CDR3 length: 21 amino acids. In nucleotides, the CDR3 is TGCGCCAGCAGCCGAATCAGTCTGGGAAGGACCCCAGGGATCCCCAATCAGCCCCAGCATTTT. This codes for CASSRISLGRTPGIPNQPQHF.

CDR3 in DNA: TGTGCCAGCTGCAGGGGCTCTGGAAACACCATATATTTT. Its protein is CASCRGSGNTIYF. The chain has TRBV6-6 and TRBJ1-3, with D perhaps matching TRBD1 (6 bases). This CDR3 has 13 amino acids. Germline V lookup: CDR1 MNHNY, CDR2 SVGAGI (reference sequence). The V and J ends lost 8 bases and 0 bases respectively, with 8 bases between them.

This clone showed up just a few times. The rearrangement links TRBV5-1 to TRBJ1-3, with 8 positions matching TRBD1. This CDR3 is built from 16 residues. The germline V gene has CDR1 SGHRS and CDR2 YFSETQ. The V and J ends lost 2 bases and 2 bases, in that order; junction bases with no gene match: 6. Here the CDR3 reads CASSLRTGRAGNTIYF. The DNA of the CDR3 is TGCGCCAGCAGCTTAAGGACAGGGCGGGCTGGAAACACCATATATTTT. Complete variable domain (other parts from reference TRBV5-1 and TRBJ1-3): KAGVTQTPRYLIKTRGQQVTLSCSPISGHRSVSWYQQTPGQGLQFLFEYFSETQRNKGNFPGRFSGRQFSNSRSEMNVSTLELGDSALYLCASSLRTGRAGNTIYFGEGSWLTVV.

The rearrangement links TRBV9 to TRBJ2-3; D not certain. V was clipped by 4 bases and J by 4 bases, with 7 bases between them. CDR3 length: 12 residues. Germline V gene lookup returns CDR1 SGDLS and CDR2 YYNGEE. This chain's CDR3 is CASSLSSDTQYF. CDR3 sequence (DNA): TGTGCCAGCAGCCTTAGCTCAGATACGCAGTATTTT.

The gene calls are TRBV7-2 and TRBJ1-2; TRBD1 matches at 11 bases. This CDR3 spans 14 amino acids. Germline assignment: CDR1 SGHTA and CDR2 FQGNSA. Losses at the gene ends were 5 bases for V and 8 bases for J; bases not matched to a gene: 7. CDR3 residues: CASSRDRGEEGYTF. The CDR3 DNA reads as TGTGCCAGCAGCCGGGACAGGGGGGAGGAAGGCTACACCTTC.

The chain recombines TRBV9 with TRBJ2-7, with 8 bases matching TRBD2. The CDR3 is 15 amino acids. Looked up from germline, CDR1 is SGDLS and CDR2 is YYNGEE. V was clipped by 4 bases and J by 6 bases; unmatched bases: 12. The CDR3 DNA sequence: TGTGCCAGCAGCCTAGGGGATGCCCGGGGGGGCGAGCAGTACTTC. Protein product: CASSLGDARGGEQYF.

The chain is built from TRBV28 and TRBJ1-3, with 7 bases aligning to TRBD1. This CDR3 is built from 14 residues. From germline, CDR1 is MDHEN and CDR2 SYDVKM. J was trimmed by 7 bases and V by 5 bases; bases with no gene match: 8. The CDR3 loop is CASSVGGGVNTIYF. The CDR3 nucleotides are TGTGCCAGCAGTGTAGGGGGCGGAGTCAACACCATATATTTT.

This rearrangement joins TRBV7-9 to TRBJ1-1; D perhaps matches TRBD1 (6 bases). Per germline, CDR1 SEHNR and CDR2 FQNEAQ (reference sequence). V was clipped by 3 bases and J by 2 bases, with 13 bases between them. The CDR3 is 15 amino acids. The CDR3 nucleotides are TGTGCCAGCAGCTTCAACAGGGACGGTAACACTGAAGCTTTCTTT. Protein: CASSFNRDGNTEAFF.

The J gene is TRBJ1-1, the V gene TRBV2, with 7 bases matching TRBD1. This CDR3 has 14 residues. CDR1 is SNHLY, CDR2 FYNNEI, per germline. Germline trimming cut 6 bases from V and 0 bases from J; bases unmatched to any gene: 4. Here the CDR3 DNA reads TGTGCCAGCAGCGCCGGGACAGTGAACACTGAAGCTTTCTTT. Translating gives CASSAGTVNTEAFF.